Listed below are T cell receptor beta chains from one sample, sequenced in a study of T cell responses to AZD1222 COVID-19 vaccine. The repertoire was sequenced with immunoSEQ multiplex PCR; TCRdb's copy has only in-frame clones and lacks some. The sample includes 100,000 to 150,000 clones, approximately 88% of them seen just once. Source: peripheral blood, taken on day 0 of AZD1222 vaccination. The receptors here all came from an adult in good health. Both conserved end residues are part of each CDR3. A D gene is named only where the DNA matches it firmly. Clone size is stated in some rows and not others, as once, few, many or a class when expanded.

CASSPRTSQETQYF	TGTGCCAGCAGCCCGAGGACTAGCCAAGAGACCCAGTACTTC	.	TRBD2	TRBJ2-5	TRBV7-8
CASSLKNTEAFF	TGTGCCAGTAGTCTTAAGAACACTGAAGCTTTCTTT	.	.	TRBJ1-1	TRBV19
CASSYATSGGFTDTQYF	TGTGCCAGCAGTTATGCGACTAGCGGGGGCTTCACAGATACGCAGTATTTT	.	TRBD2	TRBJ2-3	TRBV6-2/TRBV6-3
CASSLGISGSNEQFF	TGTGCCAGCAGCTTGGGGATTAGCGGGAGCAATGAGCAGTTCTTC	.	TRBD2	TRBJ2-1	TRBV7-3
CASSEQEETQYF	TGTGCCAGCAGTGAACAGGAGGAGACCCAGTACTTC	.	.	TRBJ2-5	TRBV2
CASSVDGSDEKLFF	TGTGCCAGCAGCGTAGACGGGAGCGATGAAAAACTGTTTTTT	.	.	TRBJ1-4	TRBV9
CASSLTLLAGGAYEQYF	TGCGCCAGCAGTTTGACTCTTCTAGCGGGGGGAGCCTACGAGCAGTACTTC	.	TRBD2	TRBJ2-7	TRBV5-1
CASSQVSPGDGYTF	TGCGCCAGCAGCCAGGTATCCCCAGGGGATGGCTACACCTTC	.	.	TRBJ1-2	TRBV4-1
CAISADRGSFNEKLFF	TGTGCCATCAGTGCAGACAGGGGGTCCTTTAATGAAAAACTGTTTTTT	.	TRBD1	TRBJ1-4	TRBV10-3
CASSPGLTGGTQYF	TGCGCCAGCAGCCCAGGACTAACCGGGGGGACCCAGTACTTC	.	.	TRBJ2-5	TRBV5-1
CASSPREGNAFF	TGTGCCAGCTCACCGAGGGAGGGGAATGCTTTCTTT	.	.	TRBJ1-1	TRBV18
CASTPSGGDGYTF	TGTGCCAGCACCCCTTCCGGGGGGGATGGCTACACCTTC	.	.	TRBJ1-2	TRBV28
CSVEDKGGGKLFF	TGCAGCGTTGAAGATAAAGGTGGTGGAAAACTGTTTTTT	.	.	TRBJ1-4	TRBV29-1
CASVLSRDQETQYF	TGTGCCAGCGTCCTGTCGCGGGATCAAGAGACCCAGTACTTC	.	.	TRBJ2-5	TRBV18
CASSRTATNYGYTF	TGTGCCAGCAGTCGGACAGCCACAAACTATGGCTACACCTTC	.	.	TRBJ1-2	TRBV2
CASSILQGDNSPLHF	TGTGCCAGCTCAATACTCCAAGGAGATAATTCACCCCTCCACTTT	.	.	TRBJ1-6	TRBV18
CASSPRGTGELFF	TGTGCCAGCAGCCCAAGGGGGACCGGGGAGCTGTTTTTT	.	.	TRBJ2-2	TRBV12-3/TRBV12-4
CASSDDRDGYTF	TGTGCCAGCAGTGACGACAGGGATGGCTACACCTTC	.	TRBD1	TRBJ1-2	TRBV2
CASGKGYGRGYTF	TGTGCCAGCGGAAAGGGGTACGGTCGCGGCTACACCTTC	.	.	TRBJ1-2	TRBV28
CASSMGAGANTGELFF	TGTGCCAGTAGTATGGGTGCGGGAGCAAACACCGGGGAGCTGTTTTTT	.	TRBD2	TRBJ2-2	TRBV19
CASTHIAGMTGELFF	TGTGCCAGCACCCACATAGCGGGGATGACCGGGGAGCTGTTTTTT	.	TRBD2	TRBJ2-2	TRBV3-1/TRBV3-2
CASSYRRYNEKLFF	TGTGCCAGCAGTTATAGACGGTATAATGAAAAACTGTTTTTT	.	.	TRBJ1-4	TRBV6-2/TRBV6-3
CASSQVKSGDGRSPLHF	TGCGCCAGCAGCCAAGTAAAGTCGGGGGACGGACGGTCACCCCTCCACTTT	.	.	TRBJ1-6	TRBV4-1
CASSQGVGATNEKLFF	TGCGCCAGCAGCCAAGGCGTGGGTGCAACTAATGAAAAACTGTTTTTT	once	.	TRBJ1-4	TRBV4-3
CASSYSWAGGTGEQYF	TGTGCCAGCAGTTATAGTTGGGCAGGGGGAACGGGGGAGCAGTACTTC	.	TRBD1	TRBJ2-7	TRBV6-5
CASRQGYTEAFF	TGTGCCAGCCGGCAGGGGTACACTGAAGCTTTCTTT	.	.	TRBJ1-1	TRBV2